This T cell receptor beta chain was sequenced for a study of blood T cells in healthy people across ages. Study-wide results and caveats: Across samples, TCR beta diversity tracked strongly with naive T cell percentage.

Regarding this clonotype: Its antigen is currently unknown. One base away lies a much larger clone, so this may be a sequencing read error.

This CDR3 is 12 amino acids long. Germline V gene sequence: CDR1 SQVTM, CDR2 ANQGSEA. Together with a sample-barcoded 5' primer, a J-beta primer mix was included in a second PCR lasting about 6 to 11 cycles. From each sample, at least 3 million paired-end reads containing CDR3 were obtained. TCRdb processed the 5' RACE reads anew with MiXCR; each CDR3 protein has one entry. The sample holds about 770,000 distinct CDR3 sequences; roughly 44% are singletons and the top ten take roughly a fifth. V is TRBV29-1 and J is TRBJ2-1, with D unresolved. The clonotype was recovered from a man aged 60-69 years in good health. The sequenced material came from blood. In nucleotides, the CDR3 is TGCAGCGTTGAAGCAACCAACAATGAGCGGTTCTTC. It codes for CSVEATNNERFF.